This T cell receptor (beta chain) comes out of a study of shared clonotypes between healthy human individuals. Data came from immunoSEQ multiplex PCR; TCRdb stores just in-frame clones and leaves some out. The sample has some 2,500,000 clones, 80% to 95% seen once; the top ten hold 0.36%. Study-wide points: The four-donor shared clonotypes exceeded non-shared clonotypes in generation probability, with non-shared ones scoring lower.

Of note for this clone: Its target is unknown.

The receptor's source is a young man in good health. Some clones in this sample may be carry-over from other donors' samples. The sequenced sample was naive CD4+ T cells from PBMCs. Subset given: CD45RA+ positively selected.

The CDR3, as DNA: TGTGCCAGCAGGAAACTAGCGGGAGGTCTTGATGAGCAGTTCTTC. Translation gives CASRKLAGGLDEQFF. The V call is TRBV2, the J call TRBJ2-1; 12 nucleotides align to TRBD2. This CDR3 contains 15 residues. V shed 6 bases, J shed 8 bases, and the junction held 8 bases outside the gene matches. The V gene's germline CDR1 is SNHLY and CDR2 FYNNEI.